The T cell receptor (beta chain) described here comes from a study of OX40 agonist ivuxolimab in advanced cancers. About the full investigation: Ivuxolimab was a fully human IgG2 agonistic monoclonal antibody targeting the costimulatory receptor OX40 (CD134). Intravenous ivuxolimab was administered to patients every 2 weeks at six dose levels: 0.01, 0.1, 0.3, 1.5, 3 and 10 mg/kg. Of the roughly 51 dose-escalation patients, hepatocellular carcinoma was present in about 20, melanoma in approximately 15, renal cell carcinoma in 9 and head and neck cancer in 9. In the dose-escalation cohort, more than 80% of patients were male, and the mean age was 60 years with a range of roughly 20 to 79. Patients were allowed to have had prior anti-PD-1, anti-PD-L1 or anti-CTLA-4 therapy, and approximately 40% of the dose-escalation patients had been treated with checkpoint inhibitors. Partial responses were achieved by three dose-escalation patients, of whom one had hepatocellular carcinoma and two had cutaneous melanoma. The purpose of peripheral TCRbeta sequencing was to test whether ivuxolimab changed TCR sequence diversity and led to clonal T-cell expansion. The paper covers the monotherapy dose-escalation part of the phase I ivuxolimab trial, which included N of about 51 patients.

Beyond this particular receptor, the publication reports: Partial responders in the 0.1-3.0 mg/kg groups had among the lowest normalized peripheral clonal expansion, especially among CD8+ T cells. The antigen specificity of the peripheral T cells that underwent clonal expansion was not determined. At doses from 0.1 to 3.0 mg/kg, clonal expansion was seen in both CD4+ and CD8+ blood T cells between baseline and week 6. After ivuxolimab, more expanded clones were found on average in CD8+ T cells than in CD4+ T cells. Low levels of normalized T-cell clonal expansion were also seen in some patients who did not respond.

To sequence the TCRbeta CDR3 region, genomic DNA was isolated from the sorted cells. The immunoSEQ Assay was used for sequencing of TCRbeta CDR3 regions. In its TCRdb copy, this immuneACCESS table keeps in-frame sequences only and misses some clones. Where compared with another copy, unresolved V genes explain less than half of these, and the others have no known cause. The sample data list around 100,000 clones, and 75% to 95% of these were observed just once. The top ten constitute about 0.31% of the sample. The trial excluded patients who had a history of autoimmune disease or were on systemic immunosuppression. In every dose cohort, peripheral blood was drawn for TCR sequencing at baseline, cycle 4 day 1, and cycle 7 day 1. The samples were drawn from a first-in-human, open-label, multicenter phase I dose-escalation trial of ivuxolimab. Adults with locally advanced or metastatic melanoma, renal cell carcinoma, hepatocellular carcinoma or head and neck squamous cell carcinoma were enrolled in the trial. Before TCR sequencing, CD4+ and CD8+ T cells were separately sorted from peripheral blood.

As concerns this clone: Its antigen remains unidentified. Base qualities are not provided; no much larger clone lies one nucleotide away.

The CDR3 contains 14 residues, cysteine and phenylalanine counted. Only the CDR3 part of the read is kept: 42 bases, read in frame from the first base. The V end loses 2 bases and the J end loses 7 bases, and a stretch of 12 bases separates them. CDR1 and CDR2 are drawn from the germline V gene: MNHEY, SVGAGI. Recombination linked TRBV6-5 to TRBJ1-5; D gene: possibly TRBD1, on 6 matching bases. The specimen was CD4+ or CD8+ T cells sorted from blood, collected in a trial of the OX40 agonist ivuxolimab. The sequence was collected from an adult with an advanced solid tumor such as melanoma, head and neck, liver or kidney cancer. The DNA is TGTGCCAGCAGTTACGGGGGGGCCGGGCAGCCCCAGCATTTT. Its protein reads: CASSYGGAGQPQHF.